Following are 2 T cell receptor beta chains from one sample sequenced in a study of early T cells in non-severe SARS-CoV-2 infection. MiXCR, applied by TCRdb to the 5' RACE reads, yields one record per CDR3 protein. The sample has some 80,000 distinct CDR3 sequences; more than 4% are singletons. The sample consisted of whole blood, taken at baseline. These receptors were taken from an adult who was a healthcare worker with PCR-confirmed SARS-CoV-2 infection or an uninfected control (not recorded which).

This clonotype has at least ten counts. This sequence joins TRBV3-1 and TRBJ2-7; 11 nucleotides agree with TRBD1. The germline V gene has CDR1 LGHDT and CDR2 YNNKEL (reference sequence). The CDR3 loop spans 14 amino acids. The J segment lost 6 bases and the V segment lost 4 bases, leaving 5 bases of the junction unmatched. CDR3 sequence reads: CASSPGTGGREQYF. The CDR3, as DNA: TGTGCCAGCAGCCCAGGGACAGGGGGGCGCGAGCAGTACTTC.

The gene calls are TRBV5-5 and TRBJ2-1; unclear D gene. Germline V lookup: CDR1 SGHKS, CDR2 YYEKEE (reference sequence). The CDR3 spans 13 residues. Deletions cut 1 base from V and 6 bases from J, with 8 bases between. The chain's CDR3 is CASSLMMGNEQFF. The CDR3 coding sequence is TGTGCCAGCAGCTTGATGATGGGCAATGAGCAGTTCTTC. Supplemented by reference TRBV5-5 and TRBJ2-1, the full variable domain reads DAGVTQSPTHLIKTRGQQVTLRCSPISGHKSVSWYQQVLGQGPQFIFQYYEKEERGRGNFPDRFSARQFPNYSSELNVNALLLGDSALYLCASSLMMGNEQFFGPGTRLTVL.